This record concerns one TCR beta chain sequence. This CDR3 is built from 16 residues. With 3 bases clipped from V and 8 bases from J, the junction kept 9 bases outside the gene matches. Germline V lookup: CDR1 KGHDR, CDR2 SFDVKD. This sample was taken from a study of T cells after yellow fever vaccination. Each CDR3 protein is one row after TCRdb ran MiXCR on the 5' RACE reads. The data contain a few hundred thousand distinct CDR3 sequences, about 19% of them singletons. This chain uses TRBV24-1 with TRBJ2-1; 10 bases match TRBD2. The specimen was PBMCs, collected 15 days after the yellow fever booster vaccination. The origin of this receptor is a man younger than 40 who received the YFV17D yellow fever vaccine. The DNA of the CDR3 is TGTGCCACCAGTGATCCGAGCGGGAGGGCCTCCGATGAGCAGTTCTTC. Its translation: CATSDPSGRASDEQFF.